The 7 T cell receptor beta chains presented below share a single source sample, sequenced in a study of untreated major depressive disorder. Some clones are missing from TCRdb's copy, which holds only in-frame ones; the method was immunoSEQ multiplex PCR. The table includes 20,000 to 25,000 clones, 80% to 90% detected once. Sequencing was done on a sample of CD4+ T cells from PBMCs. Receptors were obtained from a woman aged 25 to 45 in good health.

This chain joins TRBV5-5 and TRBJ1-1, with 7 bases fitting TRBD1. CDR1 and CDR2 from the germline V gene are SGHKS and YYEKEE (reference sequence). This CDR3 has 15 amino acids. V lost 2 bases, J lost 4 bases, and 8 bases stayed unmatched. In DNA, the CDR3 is TGTGCCAGCAGCTTATGGTCCGGACAGGTCACTGAAGCTTTCTTT. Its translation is CASSLWSGQVTEAFF. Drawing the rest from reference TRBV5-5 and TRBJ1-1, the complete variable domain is DAGVTQSPTHLIKTRGQQVTLRCSPISGHKSVSWYQQVLGQGPQFIFQYYEKEERGRGNFPDRFSARQFPNYSSELNVNALLLGDSALYLCASSLWSGQVTEAFFGQGTRLTVV.

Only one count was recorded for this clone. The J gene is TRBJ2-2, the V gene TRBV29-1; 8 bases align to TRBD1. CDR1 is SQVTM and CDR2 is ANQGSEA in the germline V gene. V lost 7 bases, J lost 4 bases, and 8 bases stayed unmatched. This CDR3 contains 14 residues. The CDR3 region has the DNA TGCAGCGGGCAGGACAGGGCCTTCACCGGGGAGCTGTTTTTT. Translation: CSGQDRAFTGELFF.

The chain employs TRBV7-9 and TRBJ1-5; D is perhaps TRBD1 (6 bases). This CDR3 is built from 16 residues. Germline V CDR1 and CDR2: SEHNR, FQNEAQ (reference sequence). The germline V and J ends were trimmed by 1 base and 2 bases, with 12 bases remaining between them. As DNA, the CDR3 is TGTGCCAGCAGCTTAGATGGGGGCGCGGGCAATCAGCCCCAGCATTTT. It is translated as CASSLDGGAGNQPQHF.

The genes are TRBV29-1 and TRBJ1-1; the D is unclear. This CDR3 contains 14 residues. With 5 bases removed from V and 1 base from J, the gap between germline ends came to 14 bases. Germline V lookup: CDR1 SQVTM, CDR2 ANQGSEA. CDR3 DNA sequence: TGCAGCGTTAGACCATTCACGGGGAACACTGAAGCTTTCTTT. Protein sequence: CSVRPFTGNTEAFF.

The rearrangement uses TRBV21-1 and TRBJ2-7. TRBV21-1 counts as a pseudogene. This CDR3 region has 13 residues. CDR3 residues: CASSKGPSYEQYF. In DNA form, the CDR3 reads TGTGCCAGCAGCAAGGGTCCTTCCTACGAGCAGTACTTC.

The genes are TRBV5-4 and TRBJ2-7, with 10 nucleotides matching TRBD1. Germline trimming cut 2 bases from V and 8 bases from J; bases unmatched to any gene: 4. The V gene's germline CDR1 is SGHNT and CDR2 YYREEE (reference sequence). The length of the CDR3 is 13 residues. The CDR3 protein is CASSLDRGQQQYF. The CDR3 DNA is TGTGCCAGCAGCTTAGACAGGGGGCAGCAGCAGTACTTC.

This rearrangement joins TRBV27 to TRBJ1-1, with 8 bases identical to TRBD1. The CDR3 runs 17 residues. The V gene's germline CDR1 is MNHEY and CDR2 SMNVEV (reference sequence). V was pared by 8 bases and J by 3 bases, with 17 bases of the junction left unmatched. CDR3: CASPPGVRGQGDTEAFF. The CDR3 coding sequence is TGTGCCAGCCCCCCCGGGGTCAGGGGGCAGGGCGACACTGAAGCTTTCTTT.